The clone carrying this T cell receptor (beta chain) was counted a few times. Its antigen is undetermined. The data were taken from a study of regulatory T cells in long-lasting Graves disease. Study summary: Patients with persistent Graves' disease had over 5 years of antithyroid drugs and persistent TSH receptor antibodies. Study-wide points: Having few samples may have compromised the accuracy. In persistent patients, shared public clonotypes (more than 2,500) outnumbered those in new patients (around 1,000).

This sample's time point: persistent/refractory GD, antithyroid drugs over 5 years with positive TRAb. The authors made the TCR library using RNA they extracted from PBMCs. The junction had 6 bases not matched to a gene; V was cut back by 5 bases and J by 8 bases. CDR3 size: 14 residues. The germline CDR1 and CDR2 sequences are SGHRS and YFSETQ. Researchers made TCR beta libraries by using iRepertoire HTBI primers and running Arm-PCR on CDR3 regions. In the original analysis: Spanning all samples, the identified segments comprised some 60 TRBV and approximately 15 TRBJ. One entry per CDR3 protein, called by TCRdb with MiXCR from the multiplex PCR reads. The V and J calls here are based on TCRdb, not the publication. The data show hundreds of thousands of distinct CDR3 sequences, 21% seen once.

This clonotype was obtained from a female donor with Graves disease. The chain links TRBV5-1 to TRBJ1-6, with 8 bases that match TRBD1. The sequenced sample was peripheral blood mononuclear cells (PBMCs), obtained when the disease was refractory, from a patient treated with antithyroid drugs. CDR3 nucleotide sequence: TGCGCCAGCAGGAAGGACAGGGTTGATTCACCCCTCCACTTT. It translates to CASRKDRVDSPLHF.